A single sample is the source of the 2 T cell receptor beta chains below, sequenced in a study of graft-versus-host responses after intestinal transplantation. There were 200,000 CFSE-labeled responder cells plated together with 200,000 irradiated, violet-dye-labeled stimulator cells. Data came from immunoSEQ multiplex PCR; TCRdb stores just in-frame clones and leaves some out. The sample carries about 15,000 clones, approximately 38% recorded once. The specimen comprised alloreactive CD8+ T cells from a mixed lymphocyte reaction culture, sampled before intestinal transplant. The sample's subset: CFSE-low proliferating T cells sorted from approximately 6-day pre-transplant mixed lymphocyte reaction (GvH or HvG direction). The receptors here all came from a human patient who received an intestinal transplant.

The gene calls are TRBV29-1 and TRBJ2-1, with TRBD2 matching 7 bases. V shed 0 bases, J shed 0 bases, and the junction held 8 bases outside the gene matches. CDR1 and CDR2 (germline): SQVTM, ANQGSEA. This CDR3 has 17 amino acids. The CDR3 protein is CSVEEGGTSSSYNEQFF. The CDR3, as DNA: TGCAGCGTTGAAGAGGGGGGGACTTCTAGCTCCTACAATGAGCAGTTCTTC.

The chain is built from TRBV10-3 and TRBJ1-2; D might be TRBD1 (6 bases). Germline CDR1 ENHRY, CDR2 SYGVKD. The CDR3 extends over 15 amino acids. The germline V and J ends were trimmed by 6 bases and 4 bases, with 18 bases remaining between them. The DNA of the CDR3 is TGTGCCATCAGAGAGCCGGCCAGGGGCTTCTATGGCTACACCTTC. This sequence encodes CAIREPARGFYGYTF.